This TCR beta chain was captured by sequencing in a study of T cells after yellow fever vaccination. Study-level background: For low cell numbers, libraries were made with SMART-Seq v4 Ultra Low Input. Study-wide results and caveats: Overlap between CD4 and CD8 compartments was detected for a small share of clonotypes. The bulk population could contribute abundant contaminating clonotypes to FACS-sorted repertoires. The booster response re-showed most primary clones: 96% CD4, 88% CD8.

This clonotype showed up just a few times. Its antigen remains unknown. TCRdb re-derived calls from the 5' RACE reads in MiXCR, one entry per CDR3 protein. The sample carries approximately 550,000 distinct CDR3 sequences, approximately 21% recorded once. The sequence was collected from a man between 25 and 39 years old who received the YFV17D yellow fever vaccine. The material was PBMCs, obtained 15 days after the yellow fever booster vaccination.

The CDR3 spells CSARDSTGYQETQYF. The CDR3 region has the DNA TGCAGTGCTAGAGATAGTACAGGCTACCAAGAGACCCAGTACTTC. The chain recombines TRBV20-1 with TRBJ2-5; the D gene is possibly TRBD1 (5 bases). The V end lost 0 bases, the J end lost 0 bases, and 11 bases lay between the germline ends. CDR3 length: 15 amino acids. Germline V lookup: CDR1 DFQATT, CDR2 SNEGSKA (reference sequence).